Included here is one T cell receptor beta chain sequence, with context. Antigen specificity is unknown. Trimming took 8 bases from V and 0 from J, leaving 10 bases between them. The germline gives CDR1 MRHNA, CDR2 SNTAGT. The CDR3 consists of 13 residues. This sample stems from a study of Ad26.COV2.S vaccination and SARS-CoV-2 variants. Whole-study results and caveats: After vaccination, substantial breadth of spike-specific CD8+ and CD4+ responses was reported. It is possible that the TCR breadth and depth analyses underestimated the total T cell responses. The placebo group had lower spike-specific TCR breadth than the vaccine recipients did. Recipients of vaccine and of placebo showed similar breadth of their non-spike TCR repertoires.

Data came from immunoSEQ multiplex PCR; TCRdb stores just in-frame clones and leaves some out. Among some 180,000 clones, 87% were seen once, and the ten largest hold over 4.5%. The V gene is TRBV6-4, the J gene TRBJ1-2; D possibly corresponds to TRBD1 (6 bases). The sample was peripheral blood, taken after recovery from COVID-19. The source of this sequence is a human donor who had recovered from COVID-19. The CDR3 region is CASRDTTNYGYTF. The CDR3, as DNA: TGTGCCAGCCGGGACACTACTAACTATGGCTACACCTTC.